A single T cell receptor (beta chain) is shown here with its context. Beta-chain TCR CDR3 regions were amplified from RNA transcripts. The library came from an HTBI-primed first-round RT-PCR and a second-round multiplex PCR. TCRdb used MiXCR to reprocess the multiplex PCR reads, holding one entry per CDR3 protein. The sample includes hundreds of thousands of distinct CDR3 sequences, less than 55% of them seen just once. The sample belongs to a study of Graves' ophthalmopathy and Graves' hyperthyroidism. Germline V gene sequence: CDR1 SEHNR, CDR2 FQNEAQ (reference sequence). Trimming cost V 5 bases and J 1 base; bases outside gene matches: 5. This CDR3 region has 14 residues. Pregnant or lactating patients and those with other autoimmune diseases or uncontrolled infections were excluded. From fresh peripheral blood, around 10 ml in volume, the PBMCs were obtained.

The gene calls are TRBV7-9 and TRBJ2-7; 7 bases line up with TRBD1. Sequencing was done on a sample of peripheral blood. The receptor was isolated from an adult man with Graves' ophthalmopathy. The CDR3, as DNA: TGTGCCAGCAGCCTACTGGACAGGTCCTACGAGCAGTACTTC. Protein product: CASSLLDRSYEQYF. Full variable domain (rest looked up from reference TRBV7-9 and TRBJ2-7): DTGVSQNPRHKITKRGQNVTFRCDPISEHNRLYWYRQTLGQGPEFLTYFQNEAQLEKSRLLSDRFSAERPKGSFSTLEIQRTEQGDSAMYLCASSLLDRSYEQYFGPGTRLTVT.